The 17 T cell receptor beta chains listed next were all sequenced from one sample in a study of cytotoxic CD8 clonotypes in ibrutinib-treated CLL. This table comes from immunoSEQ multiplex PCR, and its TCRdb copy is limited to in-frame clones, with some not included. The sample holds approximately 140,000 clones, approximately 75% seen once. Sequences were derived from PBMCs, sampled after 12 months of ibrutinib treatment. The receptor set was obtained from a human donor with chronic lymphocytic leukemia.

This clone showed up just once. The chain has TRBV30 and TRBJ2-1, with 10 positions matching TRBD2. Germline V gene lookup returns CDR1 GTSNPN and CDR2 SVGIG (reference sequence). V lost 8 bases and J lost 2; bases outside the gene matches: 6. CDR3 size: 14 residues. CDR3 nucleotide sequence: TGTGCCGGCCAACTAGCGGGAACCTACAATGAGCAGTTCTTC. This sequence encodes CAGQLAGTYNEQFF.

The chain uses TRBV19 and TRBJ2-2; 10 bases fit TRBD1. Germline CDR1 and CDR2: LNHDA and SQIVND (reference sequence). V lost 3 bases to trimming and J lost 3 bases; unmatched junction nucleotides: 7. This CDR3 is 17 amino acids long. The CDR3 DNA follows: TGTGCCAGTAGTATGGGTCCGGGACAGGGGTACACCGGGGAGCTGTTTTTT. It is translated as CASSMGPGQGYTGELFF.

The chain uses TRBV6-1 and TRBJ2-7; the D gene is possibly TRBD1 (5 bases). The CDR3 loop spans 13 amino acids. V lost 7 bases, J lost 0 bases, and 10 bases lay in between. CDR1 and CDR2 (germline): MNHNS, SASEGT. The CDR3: CASTTVNSYEQYF. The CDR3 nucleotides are TGTGCCAGCACGACAGTCAACTCCTACGAGCAGTACTTC.

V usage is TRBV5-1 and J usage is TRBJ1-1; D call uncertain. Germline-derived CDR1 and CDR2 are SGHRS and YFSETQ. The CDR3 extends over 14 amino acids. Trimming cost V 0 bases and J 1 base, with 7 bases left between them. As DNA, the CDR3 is TGCGCCAGCAGCTTGGACTGGGGGAACACTGAAGCTTTCTTT. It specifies CASSLDWGNTEAFF.

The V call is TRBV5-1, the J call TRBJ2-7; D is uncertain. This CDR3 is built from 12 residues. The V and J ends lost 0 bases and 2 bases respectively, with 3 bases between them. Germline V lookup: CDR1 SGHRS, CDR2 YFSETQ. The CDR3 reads CASSLVAYEQYF. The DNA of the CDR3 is TGCGCCAGCAGCTTGGTCGCCTACGAGCAGTACTTC.

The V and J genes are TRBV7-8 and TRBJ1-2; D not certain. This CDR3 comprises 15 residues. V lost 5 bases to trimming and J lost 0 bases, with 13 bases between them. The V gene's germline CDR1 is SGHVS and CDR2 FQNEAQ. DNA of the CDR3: TGTGCCAGCAGCAAAGAGGCGCTAGCTAACTATGGCTACACCTTC. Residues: CASSKEALANYGYTF.

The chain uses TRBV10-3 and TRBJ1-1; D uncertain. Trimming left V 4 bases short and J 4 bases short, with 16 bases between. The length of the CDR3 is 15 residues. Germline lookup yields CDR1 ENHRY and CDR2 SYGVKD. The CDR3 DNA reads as TGTGCCATCAGTGCCGGAGGCGGTGGGTCCACTGAAGCTTTCTTT. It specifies CAISAGGGGSTEAFF.

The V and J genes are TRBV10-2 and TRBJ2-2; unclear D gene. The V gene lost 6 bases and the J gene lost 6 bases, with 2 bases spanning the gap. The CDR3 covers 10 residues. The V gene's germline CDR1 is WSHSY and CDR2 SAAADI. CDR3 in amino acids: CASRSGELFF. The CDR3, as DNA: TGCGCCAGCAGATCCGGGGAGCTGTTTTTT.

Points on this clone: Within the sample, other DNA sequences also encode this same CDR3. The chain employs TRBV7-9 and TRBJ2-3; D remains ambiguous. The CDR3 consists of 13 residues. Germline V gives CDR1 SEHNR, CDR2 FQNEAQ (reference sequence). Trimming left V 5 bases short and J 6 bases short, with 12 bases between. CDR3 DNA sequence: TGTGCCAGCAGCCCCAGTGTAGCCGATACGCAGTATTTT. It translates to CASSPSVADTQYF.

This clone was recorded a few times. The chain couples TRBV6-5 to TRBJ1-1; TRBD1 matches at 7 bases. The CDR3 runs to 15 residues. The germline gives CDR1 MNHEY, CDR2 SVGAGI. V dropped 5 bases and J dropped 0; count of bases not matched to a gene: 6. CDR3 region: CASSAGDRMNTEAFF. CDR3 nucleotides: TGTGCCAGCAGTGCGGGGGACAGAATGAACACTGAAGCTTTCTTT.

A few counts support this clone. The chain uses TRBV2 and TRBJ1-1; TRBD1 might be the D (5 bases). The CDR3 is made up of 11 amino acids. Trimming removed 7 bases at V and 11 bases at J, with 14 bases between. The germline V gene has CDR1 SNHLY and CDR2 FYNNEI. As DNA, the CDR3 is TGTGCCAGCAAAGGGGAGATCGGTGCTTTCTTT. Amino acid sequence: CASKGEIGAFF.

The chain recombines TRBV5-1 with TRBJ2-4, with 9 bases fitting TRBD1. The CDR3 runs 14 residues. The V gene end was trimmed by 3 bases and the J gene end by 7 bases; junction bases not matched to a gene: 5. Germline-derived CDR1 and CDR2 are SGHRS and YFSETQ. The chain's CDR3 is CASSWAGTGNIQYF. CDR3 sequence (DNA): TGCGCCAGCAGCTGGGCCGGGACAGGGAACATTCAGTACTTC.

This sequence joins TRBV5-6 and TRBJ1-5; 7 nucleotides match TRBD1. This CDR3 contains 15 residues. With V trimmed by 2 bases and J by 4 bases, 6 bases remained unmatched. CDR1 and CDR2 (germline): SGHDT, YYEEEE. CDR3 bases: TGTGCCAGCAGCTTTGGACAGGCCACTAATCAGCCCCAGCATTTT. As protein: CASSFGQATNQPQHF.

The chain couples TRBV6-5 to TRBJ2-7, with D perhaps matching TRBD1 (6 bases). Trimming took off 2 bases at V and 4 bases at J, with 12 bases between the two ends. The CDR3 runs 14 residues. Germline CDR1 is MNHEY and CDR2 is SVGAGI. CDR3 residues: CASSYGRGAYEQYF. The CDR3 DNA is TGTGCCAGCAGTTACGGCAGGGGAGCGTACGAGCAGTACTTC.

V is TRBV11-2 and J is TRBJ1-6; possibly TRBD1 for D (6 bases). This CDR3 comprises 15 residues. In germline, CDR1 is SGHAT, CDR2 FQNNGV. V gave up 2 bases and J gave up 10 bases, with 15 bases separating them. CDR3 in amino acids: CASSLQGAGDSPLHF. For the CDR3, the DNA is TGTGCCAGCAGCTTACAAGGGGCAGGGGACTCACCCCTCCACTTT.

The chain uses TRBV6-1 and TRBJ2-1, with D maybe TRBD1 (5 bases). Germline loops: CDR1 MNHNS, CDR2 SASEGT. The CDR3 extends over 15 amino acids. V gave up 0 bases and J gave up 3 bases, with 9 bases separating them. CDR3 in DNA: TGTGCCAGCAGTGAAGCCTATGGACACTACAATGAGCAGTTCTTC. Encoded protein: CASSEAYGHYNEQFF.

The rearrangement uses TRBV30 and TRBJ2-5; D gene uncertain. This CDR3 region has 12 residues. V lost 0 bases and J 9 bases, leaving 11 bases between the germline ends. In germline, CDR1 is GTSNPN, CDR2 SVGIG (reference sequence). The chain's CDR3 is CAWSVPHGSQYF. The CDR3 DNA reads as TGTGCCTGGAGTGTACCGCACGGGTCCCAGTACTTC.